The sequence of this TCR beta chain was determined in a study of PD-1 blockade in mismatch repair-deficient tumors. The wider study: Patients had around twelve mismatch repair-deficient cancer types, all previously treated and progressing. Study results and limitations: Tumor-resident clones, often undetectable pretreatment in blood, expanded then contracted after pembrolizumab.

About this clone itself: Its antigen is as yet unknown.

Mismatch repair deficiency was confirmed in all patients, by PCR or immunohistochemistry. TCRs were sequenced from a few patients responding to pembrolizumab. Germline V gene lookup returns CDR1 MDHEN and CDR2 SYDVKM. Deletions cut 3 bases from V and 1 base from J, with 12 bases between. The CDR3 sequence is 15 residues long. TCRdb keeps only in-frame clones here, not all; method: immunoSEQ multiplex PCR. The repertoire has 100,000 to 150,000 clones, 86% of them found once; the top ten carry less than 15%. The V and J genes are TRBV28 and TRBJ2-5; unclear D gene. The clonotype originates from an adult with mismatch repair-deficient cancer. The sequenced sample was peripheral blood, obtained 44 weeks after starting pembrolizumab. The CDR3 reads CASSFRAYPQETQYF. The CDR3 DNA reads TGTGCCAGCAGTTTCAGAGCGTACCCCCAAGAGACCCAGTACTTC. The full variable domain, its missing parts supplied by reference TRBV28 and TRBJ2-5, is DVKVTQSSRYLVKRTGEKVFLECVQDMDHENMFWYRQDPGLGLRLIYFSYDVKMKEKGDIPEGYSVSREKKERFSLILESASTNQTSMYLCASSFRAYPQETQYFGPGTRLLVL.